This T cell receptor (beta chain) was identified during a study of shared clonotypes between healthy human individuals. Positive CCR7 selection of CD45RO-negative cells yielded the naive CD8 cells, and terminally differentiated effector memory CD45RA+ cells were excluded. About this clone: Its antigen is currently unknown.

Study results and caveats: Investigators collected only blood, and repertoires in tissues likely differ. Against clonotypes common to all four donors, non-shared ones had lower generation probabilities.

Germline-derived CDR1 and CDR2 are MDHEN and SYDVKM. The CDR3 has 14 amino acids. V lost 6 bases and J 6 bases, leaving 14 bases between the germline ends. Here immunoSEQ multiplex PCR was the method, and the copy in TCRdb shows in-frame clones only, minus some. In the table there are around 1.9 million clones, 85% to 95% of which are singletons. This rearrangement joins TRBV28 to TRBJ2-2, with D perhaps TRBD2 (6 bases). This sequence originates from a man between 18 and 35 years old in good health. Some clones in this sample may be carry-over from other donors' samples. The sample taken for sequencing was naive CD8+ T cells from PBMCs. CDR3 sequence reads: CASRPGLSAGELFF. The CDR3 region has the DNA TGTGCCAGCAGACCGGGACTTTCAGCCGGGGAGCTGTTTTTT.